This T cell receptor (beta chain) appears in the sequencing data of a study of early T cells in non-severe SARS-CoV-2 infection (dated by TCRdb to about 2021). For the study in its entirety: Bulk RNA from unsorted whole blood was used for TCR sequencing, so alpha and beta chains could not be paired.

Broader findings and caveats from the paper: VDJdb matching was skewed toward anti-spike CD8 responses and likely underestimated virus-specific expansions by missing private and CD4 specificities.

The receptor library was made with 5' RACE. Sequencing instrument: NextSeq 500. Unique molecular identifiers were attached to individual cDNA molecules in the TCR library protocol so that sequencing error and PCR bias could be corrected. Both TCR alpha and beta chains were sequenced, and tight co-correlation was observed between alpha and beta sequence abundances in each sample. In the source study's methods: Decombinator V4 was used to annotate the V gene, J gene and CDR3 of the TCR sequences. Expanded TCRs were defined as changing significantly between any two time points under a Poisson model with p below 0.0001. TCR abundances were normalised to the total number of TCRs sequenced in each sample and reported as counts per million. TRAV1-2 paired with TRAJ12, TRAJ20 or TRAJ33 defined MAIT TCRs, while TRAV10 paired with TRAJ18 defined iNKT TCRs. VDJdb, accessed 1 November 2021, was searched for CMV, EBV and SARS-CoV-2 annotated TCRs, with TCRs annotated for multiple antigens excluded. Through fastp at Q25 and MiXCR, TCRdb rebuilt clones from the public reads, retaining in-frame beta chains. Identical CDR3 protein sequences are pooled into one entry, listed with their most common genes and DNA. These V and J calls are TCRdb output, not the study's own analysis. In this sample the table shows 65,000 to 85,000 distinct CDR3 sequences, more than 10% of which occur a single time. The ten biggest clones cover approximately 1.1% of the sample.

The study was a case-control design nested within a healthcare worker cohort in London, UK, with weekly nasopharyngeal swab PCR tests and blood sampling. Healthcare workers were recruited between 23 and 31 March 2020, during the week of the UK lockdown, and were followed weekly for up to about 15 weeks. The sample holds many counts of this clonotype. The clone's antigen remains unknown. No base qualities exist here, and no much larger clone lies one base off it. Looking up the germline V gene (reference sequence) yields CDR1 DFQATT and CDR2 SNEGSKA. The CDR3 measures 14 amino acids from cysteine to phenylalanine. Only the CDR3 portion is preserved as DNA: 42 bases, with reading frame beginning at the first base. V loses 4 bases at its end and J loses 3 bases; junction bases beyond the gene matches: 3.

The receptor's source is an adult who was a healthcare worker with PCR-confirmed SARS-CoV-2 infection or an uninfected control (not recorded which). The chain employs TRBV20-1 and TRBJ2-1; the central 10 bases match TRBD2. The sequenced sample was whole blood. CDR3 protein: CSAKRTSGYNEQFF. The DNA sequence follows: TGCAGTGCTAAAAGGACTAGCGGCTACAATGAGCAGTTCTTC.